These T cell receptor beta chains were read from a single sample in a study of PD-1 blockade in classical Hodgkin lymphoma. Assay used: immunoSEQ multiplex PCR; TCRdb lists only in-frame clones, some missing. The sample comprises 25,000 to 35,000 clones, 55% to 75% of which are singletons, and roughly 15% rests with the top ten. Sequencing used peripheral blood mononuclear cells (PBMCs), obtained before the second cycle of nivolumab. The receptors were gathered from a human donor with classical Hodgkin lymphoma. CDR3s include the opening cysteine and the closing phenylalanine or tryptophan. A D gene is named only where the DNA matches it firmly. Size values are once, few and many counts, or a class for expanded clones, and some rows have none.

CDR3 DNA | CDR3 protein | D gene | V gene | clone size | J gene
TGTGCCAGCAGCCAATCCGGACGGGGGAGTAATTCACCCCTCCACTTT | CASSQSGRGSNSPLHF | . | TRBV4-2 | . | TRBJ1-6
TGTGCTAGTGGCCTAGAATCCGGGGAGCTGTTTTTT | CASGLESGELFF | . | TRBV12-5 | . | TRBJ2-2
TGTGCCAGCTTGGGGTGGCAGAAGTATGGCTACACCTTC | CASLGWQKYGYTF | . | TRBV21-1 | . | TRBJ1-2
TGTGCCGGACGAGGGACCCGACACCAGATTTCCCAGTACTTC | CAGRGTRHQISQYF | . | TRBV2 | few | TRBJ2-5
TGTGCCAGCAGCCGCCAGATGATTGGCTACACCTTC | CASSRQMIGYTF | . | TRBV7-9 | . | TRBJ1-2
TGTGCCAGCAGCCAGCCAGACAGGGATGTTGAGACCCAGTACTTC | CASSQPDRDVETQYF | TRBD1 | TRBV4-2 | . | TRBJ2-5
TGTGCCAGCAGTGCCACAGTATACACAGATACGCAGTATTTT | CASSATVYTDTQYF | . | TRBV6-4 | . | TRBJ2-3
TGTGCCGGCGCGTTGGATGCAACTAATGAAAAACTGTTTTTT | CAGALDATNEKLFF | . | TRBV28 | . | TRBJ1-4
TGTGCCAGTAGTACCCGGGACAGGGGGCCCGAAAAACTGTTTTTT | CASSTRDRGPEKLFF | TRBD1 | TRBV19 | few | TRBJ1-4
TGTGCCAGCAGTTACTCTTCGAGGGGAACGCAGTATTTT | CASSYSSRGTQYF | . | TRBV6-5 | . | TRBJ2-3
TGTGCCAGCAGTTACGAGCGGGCCGACAATGAGCAGTTCTTC | CASSYERADNEQFF | . | TRBV6-5 | few | TRBJ2-1
TGTGCCAGCAGCTCGGGTCGGGTGGCAGATACGCAGTATTTT | CASSSGRVADTQYF | . | TRBV11-1 | . | TRBJ2-3
TGTGCCAGCAGACCGGGGGGAGGGGTCATCTCTGGAAACACCATATATTTT | CASRPGGGVISGNTIYF | . | TRBV28 | . | TRBJ1-3
TGTGCCAGCAGCGGACAGGGGGCGACCCTGGAAGAAAAACTGTTTTTT | CASSGQGATLEEKLFF | TRBD1 | TRBV7-8 | . | TRBJ1-4
TGCGCCAGCAGTTTCGGTGGGGGTCTACAAGAGACCCAGTACTTC | CASSFGGGLQETQYF | . | TRBV5-1 | . | TRBJ2-5
TGTGCCAGCAGCCCATCCGCCGGACTAGCGGGGCAAGAGACCCAGTACTTC | CASSPSAGLAGQETQYF | TRBD2 | TRBV7-7 | . | TRBJ2-5
TGCGCCAGCAGCCAAGAACAGGGGCCCGGGGAGCTGTTTTTT | CASSQEQGPGELFF | TRBD1 | TRBV4-1 | . | TRBJ2-2
TGTGCCAGCAGTTTAGCGGGGAGACTAGCGGGGGGTTCGGAAGAGACCCAGTACTTC | CASSLAGRLAGGSEETQYF | TRBD2 | TRBV28 | . | TRBJ2-5
TGCGCCAGCAGCCGGCCAGCGAGGGCACCCTACAATGAGCAGTTCTTC | CASSRPARAPYNEQFF | . | TRBV4-1 | . | TRBJ2-1
TGTGCCATGTCGGCGGGGGGGGAAAAACTGTTTTTT | CAMSAGGEKLFF | . | TRBV6-1 | . | TRBJ1-4
TGTGCCAGCAGCTGGGACGGATTAATGGGGGGTGGACAGTACTTC | CASSWDGLMGGGQYF | . | TRBV5-4 | few | TRBJ2-7
TGTGCCACGGAGGACAGGGCCGGGGAGCTGTTTTTT | CATEDRAGELFF | TRBD1 | TRBV27 | few | TRBJ2-2
TGCAGCGGTCAGACAGGGGGGAGCACTGAAGCTTTCTTT | CSGQTGGSTEAFF | TRBD1 | TRBV29-1 | once | TRBJ1-1
TGTGCCAGCAGCCACGGACAGGGGCGAGGTACGCAGTATTTT | CASSHGQGRGTQYF | TRBD1 | TRBV27 | few | TRBJ2-3
TGTGCCAGCAGCTTAGAGTACCGGGACAGGGGGGATCAGCCCCAGCATTTT | CASSLEYRDRGDQPQHF | TRBD1 | TRBV7-8 | . | TRBJ1-5
TGTGCCACAACAGGGGGCGCAGCTGGCTACACCTTC | CATTGGAAGYTF | TRBD1 | TRBV7-9 | . | TRBJ1-2
TGTGCCAGCAGGGATCCCGGGACAGCCTATGGCTACACCTTC | CASRDPGTAYGYTF | TRBD1 | TRBV28 | . | TRBJ1-2
TGTGCCAGCTCACCGGGACAGGGGATGTATGGCTACACCTTC | CASSPGQGMYGYTF | TRBD1 | TRBV18 | medium-sized | TRBJ1-2
TGTGCCAGCAGCTTTTACAGGGATGGGAATGAGCAGTTCTTC | CASSFYRDGNEQFF | . | TRBV7-9 | . | TRBJ2-1
TGTGCCAGCAGCTTGGGTACAGGGGCAACTAATGAAAAACTGTTTTTT | CASSLGTGATNEKLFF | TRBD1 | TRBV5-8 | . | TRBJ1-4
TGTGCCAGTACCCCGGGGGGATTGGAGACTGAAGCTTTCTTT | CASTPGGLETEAFF | . | TRBV19 | . | TRBJ1-1
TGCGCCAGCAGCCGATTAGGGGGCGGACAAGAGACCCAGTACTTC | CASSRLGGGQETQYF | TRBD1 | TRBV4-3 | once | TRBJ2-5
TGCGCCAGCAGCTTGGCCTGGGGAGAGGATTCACCCCTCCACTTT | CASSLAWGEDSPLHF | . | TRBV5-1 | . | TRBJ1-6
TGTGCCTGGAGTGTCGCTAGCGGGGGTCCCTTCTCCTACAATGAGCAGTTCTTC | CAWSVASGGPFSYNEQFF | TRBD2 | TRBV30 | . | TRBJ2-1
TGTGCCAGCGGGGCAGGAGATACGCAGTATTTT | CASGAGDTQYF | . | TRBV11-2 | . | TRBJ2-3
TGTGCCAGCAGCTTAGCGGGGGGGCGCGAGCAGTTCTTC | CASSLAGGREQFF | TRBD2 | TRBV6-1 | . | TRBJ2-1
TGTGCCAGCAGTTTAAGGTCTGCCCAAGGAAAGGAGCTGTTTTTT | CASSLRSAQGKELFF | . | TRBV28 | . | TRBJ2-2
TGTGCCAGCAGCCCCCGCCAGGCGCGCTCTGGAAACACCATATATTTT | CASSPRQARSGNTIYF | . | TRBV7-8 | . | TRBJ1-3
TGCGCCAGCAGCCAAGTACCAGGGAAAGATGAAGCTTTCTTT | CASSQVPGKDEAFF | . | TRBV4-1 | . | TRBJ1-1
TGTGCCAGCATGACCCGAGGGCGGGGCGGAAACACCATATATTTT | CASMTRGRGGNTIYF | . | TRBV6-1 | few | TRBJ1-3
TGTGCCAGCAGCTTGGAGGGCACCGGGGAGCTGTTTTTT | CASSLEGTGELFF | . | TRBV5-5 | . | TRBJ2-2
TGCGCCAGCAGCCCGGGACAGAAGAATTCACCCCTCCACTTT | CASSPGQKNSPLHF | TRBD1 | TRBV4-1 | few | TRBJ1-6
TGTGCCAGCAGTTTTTTGAACAGGGGGCGAGGTGGCTACACCTTC | CASSFLNRGRGGYTF | TRBD1 | TRBV28 | . | TRBJ1-2
TGCGCCAGCAGCTTGGTCCTCGGGGGCCACCGGGGAAACACCATATATTTT | CASSLVLGGHRGNTIYF | . | TRBV5-1 | . | TRBJ1-3
TGCGCCAGCAGTCCGGTGGGGGCCCAGACAGATACGCAGTATTTT | CASSPVGAQTDTQYF | . | TRBV5-1 | . | TRBJ2-3
TGTGCCAGTAGTATTTTCCGAGGCTACAATGAGCAGTTCTTC | CASSIFRGYNEQFF | . | TRBV19 | . | TRBJ2-1
TGTGCCAGCAGCGTGATGCGGGGCACTGAAGCTTTCTTT | CASSVMRGTEAFF | . | TRBV2 | once | TRBJ1-1
TGTGCCAGCAGCTATCCCGGGACAGAGCAGTTCTTC | CASSYPGTEQFF | . | TRBV7-2 | . | TRBJ2-1
TGTGCCAGCAGCCGACAGGGGACGGTCTCTGAAGCTTTCTTT | CASSRQGTVSEAFF | TRBD1 | TRBV7-8 | . | TRBJ1-1
TGCGCCAGCAGCTCCGGGACAAGCAGCACAGATACGCAGTATTTT | CASSSGTSSTDTQYF | . | TRBV5-1 | . | TRBJ2-3
TGTGCCAGCAGTTCTCCTTACGAGCAGTACTTC | CASSSPYEQYF | . | TRBV28 | . | TRBJ2-7
TGCGCCAGCAGCTTGGGGGTTAATTCACCCCTCCACTTT | CASSLGVNSPLHF | . | TRBV5-1 | few | TRBJ1-6